The following is a T cell receptor beta chain sequence with its context. This sample was included in a study of blood T cell repertoires in COVID-19. Study overall: Some COVID-19 samples were acute and others convalescent; all came from the United States, Italy and Spain.

Per the original methods: Amplification of reference gene primers provided the estimated nucleated cell counts. Here immunoSEQ multiplex PCR was the method, and the copy in TCRdb shows in-frame clones only, minus some. V, J and clone size were drawn from that table, and D and trimming were deduced from the DNA. The table lists around 200,000 clones, 88% of them singletons. What was sequenced was peripheral blood. The receptor was derived from a young man with active or convalescent COVID-19.

CDR3 coding DNA: TGTGCCAGCAGCGCCATCGGGGGGGGCACAGATACGCAGTATTTT. Residues: CASSAIGGGTDTQYF. This chain uses TRBV7-3 with TRBJ2-3; the match to TRBD2 covers 8 bases. This CDR3 region has 15 residues. The V and J ends lost 5 bases and 1 base, in that order; junction bases with no gene match: 5. Germline V gene sequence: CDR1 SGHTA, CDR2 FQGTGA.